The following is a T cell receptor beta chain sequence with its context. The sample holds one count of this clone. It lacks a known antigen. No clone much larger than this one lies a single base away; base qualities are absent. CDR1 and CDR2 (MNHEY, SVGAGI) derive from the germline V gene. Relative to germline, V is 7 bases shorter and J is 3 bases shorter, with 19 bases between their ends. Including the terminal cysteine and phenylalanine, the CDR3 comprises 15 residues. The only DNA kept is the CDR3, 45 bases in frame from the first base. This entry is derived from a study of T cell responses to AZD1222 COVID-19 vaccine (dated by TCRdb to the early 2020s). Background on the whole study: AZD1222 recipients with second doses at about 4 weeks or about 12 weeks were pooled, because spike-specific TCR depth and breadth did not differ between schedules. A total of just over 230 trial participants underwent TCR sequencing, of whom roughly 210 had received two doses of AZD1222 and around 25 had received two doses of the MenACWY control vaccine. Trial participants were enrolled by age into 18-55, 56-69 and 70-plus year subgroups, with approximately 160, 26 and 62 TCR-sequenced participants respectively.

Explained via the paper, the time point label denotes: baseline before first vaccination. Vaccinee samples came from UK trials COV001 and COV002, including a single-blind randomized controlled phase 2/3 trial of AZD1222 (ChAdOx1 nCoV-19) in healthy adults. For TCRbeta chain sequencing, PBMC samples were collected from trial participants at day 0 and at day 28 after the second dose. The CDR3 regions of human TCRbeta chains were subjected to immunosequencing. In the original analysis: Repertoire TCRs were checked for matches against a reference library of SARS-CoV-2-specific TCRs that had been generated using the MIRA antigen-specificity platform. Breadth was defined as the fraction of unique TCRs that were SARS-CoV-2-associated. Depth was defined as the fraction of total T cells that were SARS-CoV-2-associated. Using the MIRA data, each spike-specific TCR was assigned both to the spike region to which the TCR was reactive and to a CD4 or CD8 class. Log10-transformed breadth and depth values were compared by one-way ANOVA with Sidak's multiple comparisons tests. In its TCRdb copy, this immuneACCESS table keeps in-frame sequences only and misses some clones. Where compared with another copy, unresolved V genes explain less than half of these, and the others have no known cause. The DNA was the basis for D and trimming; V, J and clone size are from that table. Within this sample are over 95,000 clones, with about 89% of them counted one time only. 4.5% of the sample goes to the ten largest clones.

Overall study outcomes, separate from this receptor: Only six or seven AZD1222 recipients were SARS-CoV-2 seropositive at baseline, limiting conclusions about previously exposed vaccinees. In the small 56-69-year group, the increase in depth fell short of significance, most likely because of low power. Because no day 14 peak-response samples were available, the repertoires could be characterized only after the peak T cell response. Nearly half of unique spike-specific TCRs reportedly recognized epitopes outside regions mutated in the B.1.351 and B.1.1.7 variants. After two AZD1222 doses, spike-specific TCR breadth and depth were significantly higher than at day 0 and than in MenACWY recipients. Most participants were white British and females outnumbered males, and the authors suggested that clonal diversity may have been underestimated. CD4 TCRs associated with the vaccine covered the entire spike protein, and the dominant responses were in regions 160-218 and 743-854.

The chain employs TRBV6-5 and TRBJ2-7; perhaps TRBD1 is the D gene, with 6 bases matching. Sequenced here: peripheral blood, sampled on day 0 of AZD1222 vaccination. The sequence derives from an adult in good health. The nucleotides read TGTGCCAGCAAGACCCGACAGGTTTTTAACTACGAGCAGTACTTC. This gives the protein CASKTRQVFNYEQYF.